This is a list of T cell receptor beta chains from one sample in a study of T cell responses to AZD1222 COVID-19 vaccine. Assay used: immunoSEQ multiplex PCR; TCRdb lists only in-frame clones, some missing. The table shows about 92,000 clones, with approximately 91% occurring only once. The sequenced sample was peripheral blood, obtained on day 0 of AZD1222 vaccination. These receptors all come from an adult in good health. CDR3s include the opening cysteine and the closing phenylalanine or tryptophan. D genes are given only for firm matches. Part of the rows lack a size; the others show once, few, many or a class for expanded clones.

d_gene: -
v_gene: TRBV7-2
abundance: few
j_gene: TRBJ1-1
CDR3aa: CASSLATLNTEAFF
CDR3nt: TGTGCCAGCAGCTTAGCGACACTGAACACTGAAGCTTTCTTT

d_gene: TRBD1
v_gene: TRBV18
abundance: -
j_gene: TRBJ1-1
CDR3aa: CASSPGGQGVMAFF
CDR3nt: TGTGCCAGCTCACCAGGGGGACAGGGGGTTATGGCTTTCTTT

d_gene: -
v_gene: TRBV7-6
abundance: -
j_gene: TRBJ1-3
CDR3aa: CASSSLRRGAGNTIYF
CDR3nt: TGTGCCAGCAGCAGTCTACGGCGCGGGGCGGGAAACACCATATATTTT

d_gene: TRBD1
v_gene: TRBV12-5
abundance: -
j_gene: TRBJ1-5
CDR3aa: CASGLDRGSNQPQHF
CDR3nt: TGTGCTAGTGGTTTGGACAGGGGTAGCAATCAGCCCCAGCATTTT

d_gene: TRBD1
v_gene: TRBV18
abundance: -
j_gene: TRBJ1-1
CDR3aa: CASSGDRVVPLNTEAFF
CDR3nt: TGTGCCAGCTCTGGGGACAGGGTGGTTCCCTTGAACACTGAAGCTTTCTTT

d_gene: -
v_gene: TRBV10-1
abundance: -
j_gene: TRBJ1-4
CDR3aa: CASSSRAKAGGEKLFF
CDR3nt: TGCGCCAGCAGTAGCAGGGCAAAAGCCGGGGGTGAAAAACTGTTTTTT

d_gene: TRBD1
v_gene: TRBV11-2
abundance: -
j_gene: TRBJ1-6
CDR3aa: CASSSYRGINSPLHF
CDR3nt: TGTGCCAGCAGCTCTTACAGGGGGATAAATTCACCCCTCCACTTT

d_gene: TRBD1
v_gene: TRBV27
abundance: -
j_gene: TRBJ2-7
CDR3aa: CASSPWDRVNSEQYF
CDR3nt: TGTGCCAGCAGTCCCTGGGACAGGGTAAATTCCGAGCAGTACTTC

d_gene: TRBD1
v_gene: TRBV7-2
abundance: -
j_gene: TRBJ1-1
CDR3aa: CASSMGQGTEAFF
CDR3nt: TGTGCCAGCAGCATGGGACAGGGTACTGAAGCTTTCTTT

d_gene: -
v_gene: TRBV28
abundance: once
j_gene: TRBJ2-2
CDR3aa: CASGGGQIPPGELFF
CDR3nt: TGTGCCAGCGGGGGGGGACAGATCCCTCCCGGGGAGCTGTTTTTT

d_gene: -
v_gene: TRBV6-5
abundance: -
j_gene: TRBJ1-2
CDR3aa: CASSQQRPYGYTF
CDR3nt: TGTGCCAGCAGCCAACAGAGGCCCTATGGCTACACCTTC

d_gene: -
v_gene: TRBV3-1/TRBV3-2
abundance: -
j_gene: TRBJ1-4
CDR3aa: CASSQGGTPVEKLFF
CDR3nt: TGTGCCAGCAGCCAAGGGGGGACCCCGGTGGAAAAACTGTTTTTT

d_gene: -
v_gene: TRBV7-2
abundance: -
j_gene: TRBJ1-2
CDR3aa: CASSLYGQNYGYTF
CDR3nt: TGTGCCAGCAGCTTATACGGTCAGAACTATGGCTACACCTTC